This is a list of T cell receptor beta chains from one sample in a study of vaccination effects on CD4 cells after COVID-19. The antigens of these receptors remain unknown. Sequencing used immunoSEQ multiplex PCR; TCRdb keeps in-frame clones, though not all of them. The table lists under 70,000 clones, around 76% of them singletons. Sequences were derived from CD4+ T cells from PBMCs cultured with HIV peptides, sampled before COVID-19 vaccination. The receptors derive from a human donor who had a prior SARS-CoV-2 infection. Both conserved end residues are part of each CDR3. D genes are given only for firm matches. Size values are once, few and many counts, or a class for expanded clones, and some rows have none.

d_call,v_call,clone_size,j_call,cdr3_nt,cdr3_aa
-,TRBV7-2,few,TRBJ2-1,TGTGCCAGCGTCTCCTGGCGGGAAAACTACAATGAGCAGTTCTTC,CASVSWRENYNEQFF
-,TRBV10-3,-,TRBJ2-2,TGTGCCATCAGTGAGGAGGGCCGCTTCGGGACCGGGGAGCTGTTTTTT,CAISEEGRFGTGELFF
-,TRBV30,-,TRBJ2-3,TGTGCCTGGAGTGTGGGGGATGCGCGCACAGATACGCAGTATTTT,CAWSVGDARTDTQYF
TRBD1,TRBV30,-,TRBJ2-7,TGTGCCTGGAGTGTAGTAGGGGGCACCTACGAGCAGTACTTC,CAWSVVGGTYEQYF
TRBD2,TRBV18,-,TRBJ2-1,TGTGCCAGCTCCGTCCCCTCAACTAGCGGGACTTACAATGAGCAGTTCTTC,CASSVPSTSGTYNEQFF
-,TRBV9,-,TRBJ1-2,TGTGCCAGCAGCGCATCACAGATTACTAACTATGGCTACACCTTC,CASSASQITNYGYTF
TRBD1,TRBV19,-,TRBJ2-1,TGTGCCAGTAGCAGGGGGCATTATGAGCAGTTCTTC,CASSRGHYEQFF
TRBD1,TRBV5-6,-,TRBJ1-6,TGTGCCAGCAGCAAACTGACAGGGTCCCAAGATTCACCCCTCCACTTT,CASSKLTGSQDSPLHF
-,TRBV5-4,-,TRBJ2-3,TGTGCCAGCAGCTTGTACAGGCCCCGGAGGGGGGATACGCAGTATTTT,CASSLYRPRRGDTQYF
-,TRBV7-3,-,TRBJ2-6,TGTGCCAGCAGCCCAACAAACTCTGGGGCCAACGTCCTGACTTTC,CASSPTNSGANVLTF
-,TRBV27,few,TRBJ1-5,TGTGCCAGCTCAAGTTTTGGCTCCGGGTCTCAGCCCCAGCATTTT,CASSSFGSGSQPQHF
-,TRBV19,once,TRBJ2-2,TGTGCCAGTAGTGTGACAGGTTTCGGGGAGCTGTTTTTT,CASSVTGFGELFF
-,TRBV10-3,-,TRBJ2-2,TGTGCCATCAGTGAGTGGACCAACACCGGGGAGCTGTTTTTT,CAISEWTNTGELFF
-,TRBV9,-,TRBJ1-2,TGTGCCAGCAGCGCAGCCTGGGGGGCTGACTATGGCTACACCTTC,CASSAAWGADYGYTF
-,TRBV19,-,TRBJ1-5,TGTGCCAGTAGTCCGCGGGCCAATCAGCCCCAGCATTTT,CASSPRANQPQHF
-,TRBV29-1,-,TRBJ2-6,TGCAGCGTTGATGGGGGAATCGATCACTCTGGGGCCAACGTCCTGACTTTC,CSVDGGIDHSGANVLTF
-,TRBV27,-,TRBJ2-1,TGTGCCAGCAGTCCACAGATTATGAGCTCCTACAATGAGCAGTTCTTC,CASSPQIMSSYNEQFF
-,TRBV7-2,-,TRBJ1-5,TGTGCCAGCAGCTTAGAACCCGGGACCCCTCATAATCAGCCCCAGCATTTT,CASSLEPGTPHNQPQHF
-,TRBV4-1,-,TRBJ2-3,TGCGCCAGCAGCCTGGGCGGCTTCGCAAACACAGATACGCAGTATTTT,CASSLGGFANTDTQYF
-,TRBV9,-,TRBJ2-5,TGTGCCAGCAACCTTTCGGGGAGGGAGACCCAGTACTTC,CASNLSGRETQYF
TRBD1,TRBV6-5,-,TRBJ2-3,TGTGCCAGCAGATTGACAGGGCACACAGATACGCAGTATTTT,CASRLTGHTDTQYF
-,TRBV7-3,-,TRBJ1-6,TGTGCCAGCAGCTCCCGAGGAGGTTCACCCCTCCACTTT,CASSSRGGSPLHF
-,TRBV18,-,TRBJ2-5,TGTGCCAGCTCACGTAGACAAGGAGAGACCCAGTACTTC,CASSRRQGETQYF
-,TRBV2,few,TRBJ1-3,TGTGCCAGCAGTCGAAACACCATATATTTT,CASSRNTIYF
-,TRBV5-5,-,TRBJ1-4,TGTGCCAGCAGCGCTTCAATGAAACTGTTTTTT,CASSASMKLFF
-,TRBV20-1,-,TRBJ2-5,TGCAGTGCTAGTGCCCGCTCGGCCCAGTACTTC,CSASARSAQYF
TRBD2,TRBV14,once,TRBJ2-5,TGTGCCAGCAGCCCGGCCAGGACTAGCGGCCAAGAGACCCAGTACTTC,CASSPARTSGQETQYF
-,TRBV9,-,TRBJ1-2,TGTGCCAGCAGCGTAACCAGGGATGGCTACACCTTC,CASSVTRDGYTF
-,TRBV24-1,-,TRBJ2-3,TGTGCCACCAGTGATTTTACTAGTGACGGCACAGATACGCAGTATTTT,CATSDFTSDGTDTQYF
-,TRBV11-1,-,TRBJ2-3,TGTGCCAGCAGCTTGCCCGGCACAGATACGCAGTATTTT,CASSLPGTDTQYF
TRBD1,TRBV5-6,few,TRBJ2-7,TGTGCCAGCAGCTTGGTATCGGCCAGGGGGATGCAGTACTTC,CASSLVSARGMQYF
TRBD2,TRBV11-2,-,TRBJ2-3,TGTGCCAGCAGGGCCCCGGGACTAGCGGATACGCAGTATTTT,CASRAPGLADTQYF
TRBD2,TRBV5-4,-,TRBJ2-1,TGTGCCAGCAGCTTGGTAGGACTAGGGGACAATGAGCAGTTCTTC,CASSLVGLGDNEQFF
-,TRBV15,-,TRBJ2-5,TGTGCCACCAGGGAGGACTCAGACGATCAAGAGACCCAGTACTTC,CATREDSDDQETQYF
-,TRBV11-2,few,TRBJ2-1,TGTGCCAGCAGCTTGGATGCTCATGGGAGCGGGTCCTACAATGAGCAGTTCTTC,CASSLDAHGSGSYNEQFF
-,TRBV7-6,-,TRBJ1-1,TGTGCCAGCAGCCCCTCGTCCAGCTTACGACGGCCCACTGAAGCTTTCTTT,CASSPSSSLRRPTEAFF
-,TRBV7-9,-,TRBJ1-3,TGTGCCAGCAGCCCAACTAGTACCTCTGGAAACACCATATATTTT,CASSPTSTSGNTIYF
TRBD2,TRBV9,-,TRBJ2-3,TGTGCCAGCAGCGTAGCTACGGGGCTAGCGGGAACAGATACGCAGTATTTT,CASSVATGLAGTDTQYF
TRBD2,TRBV7-2,-,TRBJ2-3,TGTGCCAGCAGCTTAGCGGCTAGCGGATACACAGATACGCAGTATTTT,CASSLAASGYTDTQYF
-,TRBV5-8,-,TRBJ2-6,TGTGCCAGCAGCTTGGATTGGGGGCCGGGGGCCAACGTCCTGACTTTC,CASSLDWGPGANVLTF
-,TRBV4-2,few,TRBJ1-4,TGTGCCAGCAGCCAAGGGCAGGATCGCGAAAAACTGTTTTTT,CASSQGQDREKLFF
-,TRBV12-3/TRBV12-4,-,TRBJ1-1,TGTGCCAGCAGTGACACCTTTGCCCTGGGAGCTTTCTTT,CASSDTFALGAFF
TRBD2,TRBV6-2/TRBV6-3,-,TRBJ2-7,TGTGCCAGCAGTTACTCGAGTCTAGCGGGAGGCTACGAGCAGTACTTC,CASSYSSLAGGYEQYF
-,TRBV6-2/TRBV6-3,-,TRBJ1-2,TGTGCCAGCAGCCACGGGACTAACTATGGCTACACCTTC,CASSHGTNYGYTF
-,TRBV7-2,few,TRBJ1-1,TGTGCCAGCAGCTACAACAGGGCCACTGAAGCTTTCTTT,CASSYNRATEAFF
TRBD1,TRBV6-5,-,TRBJ1-5,TGTGCCAGCACAGGGGGAAATCAGCCCCAGCATTTT,CASTGGNQPQHF
TRBD1,TRBV5-4,-,TRBJ1-4,TGTGCCAGCAGCCCGCCCGGGACAGAGGGGGGAAAACTGTTTTTT,CASSPPGTEGGKLFF
TRBD1,TRBV11-3,once,TRBJ1-2,TGTGCCAGCAGCTCGCAGGGACAGGGGGCGGACTATGGCTACACCTTC,CASSSQGQGADYGYTF
-,TRBV10-3,-,TRBJ1-2,TGTGCCATCAGTACCGGGACTTATGGCTACACCTTC,CAISTGTYGYTF